What follows are 3 T cell receptor beta chains derived from one specimen sequenced in a study of T cell clusters in autoimmune cytopenias. Multiplex touch-down PCR amplified TRB using TRB-A and TRB-B pools in one tube. TCRdb reanalyzed the multiplex PCR reads and collapses them to one entry per CDR3 protein, without DNA. This sample's table reports around 4,100 distinct CDR3 sequences. Approximately 36,000 genome equivalents of blood DNA were amplified for TRB. The sample was also reused in another study, on T cell repertoires in aging, cancer and after chemotherapy.

The sequenced sample consisted of peripheral blood. Receptor source: a human donor in good health.

The chain employs TRBV20-1 and TRBJ2-1; the TCRdb D gene call, TRBD2, has no DNA to confirm it. This CDR3 comprises 15 residues. Per the germline V gene, CDR1 is DFQATT and CDR2 is SNEGSKA (reference sequence). This chain's CDR3 is CSASPSDEPRNEQFF.

The chain joins TRBV6-6 to TRBJ2-7. The germline gives CDR1 MNHNY, CDR2 SVGAGI (reference sequence). This CDR3 spans 15 amino acids. This chain's CDR3 is CASSYVGSSSYEQYF.

By frequency, this clonotype is large. The chain employs TRBV29-1 and TRBJ2-1; TCRdb reports TRBD2, a call that lacks DNA to check it against. Looked up from germline, CDR1 is SQVTM and CDR2 is ANQGSEA. This CDR3 is built from 13 residues. This chain's CDR3 is CSVGSGREVEQFF.